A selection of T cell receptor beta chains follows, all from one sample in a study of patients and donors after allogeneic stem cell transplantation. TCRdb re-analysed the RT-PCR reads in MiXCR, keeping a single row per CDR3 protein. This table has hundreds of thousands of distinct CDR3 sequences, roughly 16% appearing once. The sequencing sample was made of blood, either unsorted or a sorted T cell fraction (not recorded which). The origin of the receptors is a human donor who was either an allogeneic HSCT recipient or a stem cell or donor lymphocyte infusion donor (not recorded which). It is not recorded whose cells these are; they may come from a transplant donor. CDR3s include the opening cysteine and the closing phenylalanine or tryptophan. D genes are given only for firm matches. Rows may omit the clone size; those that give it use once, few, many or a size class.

CDR3: CASSFGSSGRALTQYF
DNA: TGTGCCAGCAGCTTTGGGTCTAGCGGGAGGGCATTGACGCAGTATTTT
size: few
V: TRBV5-5
D: TRBD2
J: TRBJ2-3

CDR3: CASTRQGGTGELFF
DNA: TGTGCCAGCACCCGACAGGGCGGCACCGGGGAGCTGTTTTTT
size: NA
V: TRBV28
D: TRBD1
J: TRBJ2-2

CDR3: CASSRESSGRRFYEQYF
DNA: TGTGCCAGCAGTCGAGAGTCTAGCGGGAGGAGGTTCTACGAGCAGTACTTC
size: few
V: TRBV12-3/TRBV12-4
D: TRBD2
J: TRBJ2-7

CDR3: CASSKERGGAETQYF
DNA: TGTGCCAGCAGCAAAGAGCGCGGGGGGGCGGAGACCCAGTACTTC
size: NA
V: TRBV11-2
D: TRBD2
J: TRBJ2-5

CDR3: CASSQNGTSPRRAQFF
DNA: TGTGCCAGCAGCCAAAACGGGACTAGCCCACGAAGGGCACAGTTCTTC
size: NA
V: TRBV7-9
D: TRBD2
J: TRBJ2-1

CDR3: CASSLEGTGPEAFF
DNA: TGCGCCAGCAGCTTGGAGGGGACAGGGCCTGAAGCTTTCTTT
size: many
V: TRBV5-1
D: TRBD1
J: TRBJ1-1

CDR3: CASSQTGTYEQYF
DNA: TGTGCCAGCAGCCAGACAGGGACCTACGAGCAGTACTTC
size: NA
V: TRBV7-9
D: TRBD1
J: TRBJ2-7

CDR3: CASSLGTGLAGGIQETQYF
DNA: TGTGCCAGCAGCCTTGGAACGGGACTAGCGGGGGGGATTCAAGAGACCCAGTACTTC
size: few
V: TRBV4-2
D: TRBD2
J: TRBJ2-5

CDR3: CSASLGGLYEQYF
DNA: TGCAGTGCTAGTCTCGGGGGACTCTACGAGCAGTACTTC
size: NA
V: TRBV20-1
D: NA
J: TRBJ2-7

CDR3: CASSPTGRSGNTIYF
DNA: TGTGCCAGCAGTCCAACAGGGCGCTCTGGAAACACCATATATTTT
size: many
V: TRBV12-3/TRBV12-4
D: NA
J: TRBJ1-3

CDR3: CATGPGTGKANTGELFF
DNA: TGTGCCACCGGACCCGGGACAGGGAAAGCGAACACCGGGGAGCTGTTTTTT
size: NA
V: TRBV10-3
D: TRBD1
J: TRBJ2-2

CDR3: CASSRDPGTQYF
DNA: TGCGCCAGCAGCCGGGACCCGGGGACCCAGTACTTC
size: NA
V: TRBV5-1
D: NA
J: TRBJ2-5

CDR3: CASSQEGRGAANYGYTF
DNA: TGCGCCAGCAGCCAAGAAGGTCGGGGGGCCGCTAACTATGGCTACACCTTC
size: few
V: TRBV4-1
D: NA
J: TRBJ1-2

CDR3: CASSFGPRRNTIYF
DNA: TGTGCCAGCAGCTTCGGCCCTAGAAGAAACACCATATATTTT
size: NA
V: TRBV7-2
D: NA
J: TRBJ1-3

CDR3: CSAPRQSSYEQYF
DNA: TGCAGTGCTCCCAGACAAAGCTCCTACGAGCAGTACTTC
size: few
V: TRBV20-1
D: NA
J: TRBJ2-7

CDR3: CASRFSGSRYYNEQFF
DNA: TGTGCCAGCAGATTTAGCGGGAGCAGGTACTACAATGAGCAGTTCTTC
size: few
V: TRBV12-3/TRBV12-4
D: TRBD2
J: TRBJ2-1

CDR3: CASSFLGRPSGAVFYEQYF
DNA: TGTGCCAGCAGTTTTTTAGGGCGTCCTTCGGGGGCGGTGTTCTACGAGCAGTACTTC
size: NA
V: TRBV27
D: NA
J: TRBJ2-7

CDR3: CASSPPPWGRTGELFF
DNA: TGTGCCAGCAGTCCTCCGCCGTGGGGGCGGACCGGGGAGCTGTTTTTT
size: few
V: TRBV12-3/TRBV12-4
D: NA
J: TRBJ2-2

CDR3: CSSRPFGGTYEQYF
DNA: TGCAGTTCTAGGCCCTTTGGGGGGACCTACGAGCAGTACTTC
size: NA
V: TRBV20-1
D: NA
J: TRBJ2-7

CDR3: CASSLGQPGEKLFF
DNA: TGCGCCAGCAGCTTGGGTCAGCCGGGGGAAAAACTGTTTTTT
size: few
V: TRBV5-1
D: NA
J: TRBJ1-4

CDR3: CASSQGTGRANEKLFF
DNA: TGCGCCAGCAGCCAAGGGACGGGGCGGGCTAATGAAAAACTGTTTTTT
size: many
V: TRBV4-1
D: NA
J: TRBJ1-4

CDR3: CATNPGPRSYEQYF
DNA: TGTGCCACTAACCCCGGGCCCAGATCCTACGAGCAGTACTTC
size: NA
V: TRBV15
D: NA
J: TRBJ2-7